The source of this T cell receptor beta chain is a study of vaccination and CD4 T cells after COVID-19. Study-wide background: Stimuli were overlapping spike peptide pools of SARS-CoV-2 and three common cold coronaviruses (HCoV-NL63, HCoV-OC43, HCoV-229E). Findings and caveats of the study: Only post-vaccination samples contained a median approximately 84% of the reactive clones in convalescent patients.

The study sequenced cultured CD4+ T cell DNA using the Oncomine TCR Beta short-read assay. TCRdb recomputed calls from the PCR reads with MiXCR, one row per CDR3 protein. The sample shows 8,000 to 8,500 distinct CDR3 sequences, approximately 54% of them seen only once. Trimming pared 5 bases from V and 2 bases from J, leaving 19 bases between. The CDR3 is 16 amino acids. Germline V lookup: CDR1 LGHNT, CDR2 FRNRAP. Treatment denoted: approximately 11-day PBMC culture with coronavirus spike peptide pools or control peptides (ViraFEST assay). Using peptide pools, antigen-specific T cells were expanded in ViraFEST before TCRs were sequenced. Each well received two million PBMCs, cultured with approximately 9 IU/ml IL-2 and 8 to 10 ug/ml peptide pools. With regard to this clonotype: Antigen: not known.

The clonotype was recovered from a human donor who had recovered from COVID-19. The chain carries TRBV12-5 and TRBJ2-7; TRBD2 is a possible D gene (7 bases). Sequenced sample: CD4+ T cells from blood, cultured in vitro. DNA for the CDR3: TGTGCTAGTGGTCCTGTGGGGGGGCGCATTCCCTACGAGCAGTACTTC. Translated: CASGPVGGRIPYEQYF.